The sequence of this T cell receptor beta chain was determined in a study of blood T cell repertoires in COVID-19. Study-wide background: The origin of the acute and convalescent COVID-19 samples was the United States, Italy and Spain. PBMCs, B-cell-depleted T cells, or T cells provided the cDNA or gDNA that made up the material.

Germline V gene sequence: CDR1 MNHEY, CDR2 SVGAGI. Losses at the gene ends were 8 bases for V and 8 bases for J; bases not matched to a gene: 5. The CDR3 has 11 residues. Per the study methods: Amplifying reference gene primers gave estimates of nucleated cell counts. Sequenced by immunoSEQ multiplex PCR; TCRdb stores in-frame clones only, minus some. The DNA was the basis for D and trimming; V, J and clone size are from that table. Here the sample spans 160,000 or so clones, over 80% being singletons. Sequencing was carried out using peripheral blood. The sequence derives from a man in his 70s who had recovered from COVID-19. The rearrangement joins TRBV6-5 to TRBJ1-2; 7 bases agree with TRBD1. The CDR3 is CASVGGSGYTF. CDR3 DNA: TGTGCCAGCGTAGGGGGCTCGGGCTACACCTTC.